Below are 9 T cell receptor beta chains sequenced from a single sample in a study of T cells after yellow fever vaccination. One entry per CDR3 protein results from TCRdb running MiXCR on the 5' RACE reads. In the table there are approximately 150,000 distinct CDR3 sequences, around 9.7% of which are singletons. The input for sequencing was CD8+ T cells sorted from PBMCs, taken 45 days after the yellow fever booster vaccination. Receptors originate from a young man who received the YFV17D yellow fever vaccine.

This clonotype was counted only a few times. Here the CDR3 reads CASTLTGGSTEAFF. The CDR3 DNA is TGTGCCAGCACCCTGACAGGGGGGAGCACTGAAGCTTTCTTT. The chain carries TRBV6-5 and TRBJ1-1, with 9 bases lining up with TRBD1. Germline values: CDR1 MNHEY, CDR2 SVGAGI. J gave up 4 bases and V 7 bases, and 7 bases lay outside the gene matches. CDR3 length: 14 residues.

This CDR3 is CASSLQVNQPQHF. Written as DNA, the CDR3 is TGCGCCAGCAGCTTACAGGTTAATCAGCCCCAGCATTTT. V is TRBV4-3 and J is TRBJ1-5; the D gene is possibly TRBD1 (5 bases). The CDR3 runs to 13 residues. The V end was cut by 5 bases, the J end by 4 bases, with 9 bases between. The germline V gene encodes CDR1 LGHNA and CDR2 YSLEER.

The rearrangement joins TRBV19 to TRBJ2-5, with a weak D call TRBD2 (5 bases). The V and J ends lost 1 base and 5 bases respectively, with 11 bases between them. The CDR3 loop spans 14 amino acids. Germline-derived CDR1 and CDR2 are LNHDA and SQIVND (reference sequence). The CDR3 nucleotides are TGTGCCAGTAGTATAGTCCCGGGATTGGAGACCCAGTACTTC. It specifies CASSIVPGLETQYF.

V gene TRBV20-1 combines with J gene TRBJ1-2; weak D call: TRBD1 (5 bases). Germline V lookup: CDR1 DFQATT, CDR2 SNEGSKA (reference sequence). V shed 1 base and J shed 2 bases, with 14 bases lying between them. CDR3 length equals 15 residues. The DNA of the CDR3 is TGCAGTGCTAGAGCATGGGGGGTGATGAACTATGGCTACACCTTC. Its translation is CSARAWGVMNYGYTF.

V and J are TRBV7-9 and TRBJ1-6; the D is unclear. Trimming took off 3 bases at V and 7 bases at J, with 4 bases between the two ends. In germline, CDR1 is SEHNR, CDR2 FQNEAQ (reference sequence). CDR3 length: 12 residues. The CDR3 nucleotides read TGTGCCAGCAGCTTGTACAATTCACCCCTCCACTTT. Translation: CASSLYNSPLHF.

This clonotype was observed a handful of times. V usage is TRBV29-1 and J usage is TRBJ2-2; the D gene is possibly TRBD2 (5 bases). CDR1 SQVTM and CDR2 ANQGSEA come from the germline V gene. Trimming left V 3 bases short and J 0 bases short, with 8 bases between. The CDR3 is 14 residues long. As DNA, the CDR3 is TGCAGCGTTGAGGGCGGGTCGAACACCGGGGAGCTGTTTTTT. It is translated as CSVEGGSNTGELFF.

This clonotype has ten or more counts. V usage is TRBV12-3 or TRBV12-4 and J usage is TRBJ1-1; weak D call: TRBD1 (5 bases). The V end lost 4 bases, the J end lost 1 base, and 10 bases lay between the germline ends. CDR3 length: 14 residues. The CDR3 coding sequence is TGTGCCAGCAGTTGGGGCGGCACGAACACTGAAGCTTTCTTT. This sequence encodes CASSWGGTNTEAFF.

The chain is built from TRBV7-2 and TRBJ2-7, with TRBD2 identical over 9 bases. Trimming cost V 5 bases and J 2 bases; bases outside gene matches: 7. This CDR3 has 15 amino acids. CDR1 is SGHTA and CDR2 is FQGNSA in the germline V gene. The CDR3 loop is CASSPVAGATYEQYV. The CDR3 region has the DNA TGTGCCAGCAGCCCGGTAGCGGGGGCTACCTACGAGCAGTACGTC.

The chain is built from TRBV20-1 and TRBJ2-1; TRBD2 aligns across 11 bases. The CDR3 is made up of 18 amino acids. V was pared by 1 base and J by 0 bases, with 8 bases of the junction left unmatched. In germline, CDR1 is DFQATT, CDR2 SNEGSKA (reference sequence). The CDR3 coding sequence is TGCAGTGCTAGAGGGTCTAGCGGGGGGATCAGCTCCTACAATGAGCAGTTCTTC. Translation: CSARGSSGGISSYNEQFF.